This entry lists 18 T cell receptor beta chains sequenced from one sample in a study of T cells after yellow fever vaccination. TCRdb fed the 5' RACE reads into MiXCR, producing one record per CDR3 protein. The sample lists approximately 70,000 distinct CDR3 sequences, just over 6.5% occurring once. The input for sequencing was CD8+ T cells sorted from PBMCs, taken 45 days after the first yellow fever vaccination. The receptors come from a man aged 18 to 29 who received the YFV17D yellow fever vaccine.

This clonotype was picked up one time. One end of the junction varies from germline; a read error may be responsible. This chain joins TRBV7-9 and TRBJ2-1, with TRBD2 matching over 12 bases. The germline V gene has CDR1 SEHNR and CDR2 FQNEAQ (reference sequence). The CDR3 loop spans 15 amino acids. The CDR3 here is CASTTSGGSYKEQFF. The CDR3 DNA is TGTGCCAGCACCACTAGCGGGGGGTCCTACAAGGAGCAGTTCTTC.

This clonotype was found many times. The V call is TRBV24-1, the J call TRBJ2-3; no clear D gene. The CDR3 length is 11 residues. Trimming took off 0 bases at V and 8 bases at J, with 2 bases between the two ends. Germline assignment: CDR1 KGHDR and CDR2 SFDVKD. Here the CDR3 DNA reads TGTGCCACCAGTGATTTGACTACGCAGTATTTT. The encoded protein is CATSDLTTQYF.

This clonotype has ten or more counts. The CDR3 region is CASSPRGNNEQFF. The CDR3 DNA reads as TGTGCCAGCAGCCCCCGGGGGAACAATGAGCAGTTCTTC. V usage is TRBV5-4 and J usage is TRBJ2-1, with TRBD2 as a possible D gene (6 bases). The V gene lost 4 bases and the J gene lost 5 bases, with 10 bases spanning the gap. CDR1 SGHNT and CDR2 YYREEE come from the germline V gene (reference sequence). The CDR3 is 13 residues long. Supplemented by reference TRBV5-4 and TRBJ2-1, the full variable domain reads ETGVTQSPTHLIKTRGQQVTLRCSSQSGHNTVSWYQQALGQGPQFIFQYYREEENGRGNFPPRFSGLQFPNYSSELNVNALELDDSALYLCASSPRGNNEQFFGPGTRLTVL.

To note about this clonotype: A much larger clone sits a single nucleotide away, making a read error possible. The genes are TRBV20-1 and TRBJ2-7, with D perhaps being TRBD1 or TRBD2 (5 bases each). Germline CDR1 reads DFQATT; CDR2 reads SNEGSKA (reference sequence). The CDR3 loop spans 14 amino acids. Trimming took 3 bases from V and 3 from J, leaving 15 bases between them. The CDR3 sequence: CSARGTKTLYEQYF. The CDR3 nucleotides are TGCAGTGCTAGGGGGACCAAAACACTCTACGAGCAGTACTTC.

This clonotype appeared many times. CDR3 residues: CASSQDGDRGGSYNEQFF. CDR3 DNA: TGCGCCAGCAGCCAAGATGGGGACAGGGGGGGCTCCTACAATGAGCAGTTCTTC. This rearrangement joins TRBV4-1 to TRBJ2-1; 11 nucleotides line up with TRBD1. Germline CDR1 and CDR2: MGHRA and YSYEKL. The CDR3 runs to 18 residues. V shed 0 bases and J 0 bases; nucleotides not matched to a gene: 4.

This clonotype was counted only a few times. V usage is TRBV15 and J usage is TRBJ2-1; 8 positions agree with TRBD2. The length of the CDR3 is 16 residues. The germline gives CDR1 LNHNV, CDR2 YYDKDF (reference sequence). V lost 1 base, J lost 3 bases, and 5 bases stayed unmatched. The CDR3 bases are TGTGCCACCAGCAGAGGCGGCGGGGGGAACTACAATGAGCAGTTCTTC. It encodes CATSRGGGGNYNEQFF. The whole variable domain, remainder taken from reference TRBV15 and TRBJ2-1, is DAMVIQNPRYQVTQFGKPVTLSCSQTLNHNVMYWYQQKSSQAPKLLFHYYDKDFNNEADTPDNFQSRRPNTSFCFLDIRSPGLGDTAMYLCATSRGGGGNYNEQFFGPGTRLTVL.

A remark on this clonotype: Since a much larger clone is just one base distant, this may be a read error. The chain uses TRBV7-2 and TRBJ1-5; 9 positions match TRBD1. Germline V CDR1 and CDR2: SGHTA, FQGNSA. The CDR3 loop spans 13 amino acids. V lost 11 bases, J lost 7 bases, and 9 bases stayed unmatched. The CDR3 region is CTGGGQGDQPQHF. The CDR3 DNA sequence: TGTACCGGGGGGGGACAGGGAGACCAGCCCCAGCATTTT.

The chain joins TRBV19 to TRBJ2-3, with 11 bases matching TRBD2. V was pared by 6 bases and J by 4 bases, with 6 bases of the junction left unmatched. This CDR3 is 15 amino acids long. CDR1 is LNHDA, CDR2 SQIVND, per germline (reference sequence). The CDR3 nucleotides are TGTGCCAGTAGCCTACTAGCGGGGGACCCAGATACGCAGTATTTT. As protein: CASSLLAGDPDTQYF.

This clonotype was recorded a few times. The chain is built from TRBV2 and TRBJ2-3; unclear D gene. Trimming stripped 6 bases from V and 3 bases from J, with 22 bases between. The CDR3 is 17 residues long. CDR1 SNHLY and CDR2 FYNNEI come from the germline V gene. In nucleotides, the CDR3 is TGTGCCAGCAGGAGGAGTGGGCCCCGGATAAGAACAGATACGCAGTATTTT. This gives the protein CASRRSGPRIRTDTQYF.

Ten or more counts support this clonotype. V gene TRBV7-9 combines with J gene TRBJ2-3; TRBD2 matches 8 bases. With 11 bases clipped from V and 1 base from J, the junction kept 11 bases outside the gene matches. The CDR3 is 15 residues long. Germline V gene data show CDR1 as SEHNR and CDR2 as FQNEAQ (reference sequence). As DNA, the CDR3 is TGTGCCGGAGCGGGGGCCGTAGTGGGCACAGATACGCAGTATTTT. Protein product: CAGAGAVVGTDTQYF.

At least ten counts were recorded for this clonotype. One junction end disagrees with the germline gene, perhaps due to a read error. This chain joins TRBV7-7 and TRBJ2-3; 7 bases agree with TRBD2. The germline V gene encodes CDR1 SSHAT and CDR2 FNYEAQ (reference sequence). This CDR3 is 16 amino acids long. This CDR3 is CASSTPSGPRTDTQYF. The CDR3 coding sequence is TGTGCTAGCAGCACCCCTAGCGGCCCTCGCACAGATACGCAGTATTTT.

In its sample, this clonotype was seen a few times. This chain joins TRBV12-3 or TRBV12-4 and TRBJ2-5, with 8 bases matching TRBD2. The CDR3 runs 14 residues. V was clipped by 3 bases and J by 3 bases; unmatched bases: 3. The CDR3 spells CASSLDGGEETQYF. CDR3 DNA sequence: TGTGCCAGCAGTTTGGACGGGGGGGAAGAGACCCAGTACTTC.

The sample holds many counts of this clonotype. In DNA form, the CDR3 reads TGCGCCAGCAGACAGGGGTTGGGCTACGAGCAGTACTTC. Translating it yields CASRQGLGYEQYF. The V call is TRBV10-2, the J call TRBJ2-7; 7 nucleotides align to TRBD1. The CDR3 is 13 residues long. The J segment lost 3 bases and the V segment lost 6 bases, leaving 5 bases of the junction unmatched. The germline V gene has CDR1 WSHSY and CDR2 SAAADI.

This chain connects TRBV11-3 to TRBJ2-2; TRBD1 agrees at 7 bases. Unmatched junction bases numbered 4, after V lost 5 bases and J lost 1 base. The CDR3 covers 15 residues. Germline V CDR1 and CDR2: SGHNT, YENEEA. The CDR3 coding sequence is TGTGCCAGCAGCCCGCGGACAGGGAACACCGGGGAGCTGTTTTTT. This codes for CASSPRTGNTGELFF.

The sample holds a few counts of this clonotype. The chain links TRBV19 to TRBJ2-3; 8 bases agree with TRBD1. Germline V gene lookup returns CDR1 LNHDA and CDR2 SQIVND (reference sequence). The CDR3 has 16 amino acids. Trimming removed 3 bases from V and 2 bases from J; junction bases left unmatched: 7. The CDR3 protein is CASSMTTGELTDTQYF. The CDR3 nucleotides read TGTGCCAGTAGTATGACGACAGGGGAACTCACAGATACGCAGTATTTT.

CDR3 sequence reads: CSAREATGNTIYF. Here the CDR3 DNA reads TGCAGTGCTAGGGAGGCTACTGGAAACACCATATATTTT. V and J are TRBV20-1 and TRBJ1-3, with D unresolved. This CDR3 is 13 amino acids long. From germline, CDR1 is DFQATT and CDR2 SNEGSKA (reference sequence). With 3 bases removed from V and 2 bases from J, the gap between germline ends came to 8 bases.

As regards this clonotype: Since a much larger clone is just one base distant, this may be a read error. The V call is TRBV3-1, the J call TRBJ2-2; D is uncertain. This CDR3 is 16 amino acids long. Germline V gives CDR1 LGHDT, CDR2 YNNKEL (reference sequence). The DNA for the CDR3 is TGTGCCACCAGCCAAGATCTCGGCCATCGGACCGGGGAGCTGTTTTTT. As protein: CATSQDLGHRTGELFF.

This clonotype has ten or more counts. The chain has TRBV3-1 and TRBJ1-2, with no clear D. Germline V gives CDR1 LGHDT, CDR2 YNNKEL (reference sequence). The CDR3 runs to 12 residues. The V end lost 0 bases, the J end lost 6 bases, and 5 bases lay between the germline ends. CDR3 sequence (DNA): TGTGCCAGCAGCCAAGAAGGAAATGGCTACACCTTC. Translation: CASSQEGNGYTF.